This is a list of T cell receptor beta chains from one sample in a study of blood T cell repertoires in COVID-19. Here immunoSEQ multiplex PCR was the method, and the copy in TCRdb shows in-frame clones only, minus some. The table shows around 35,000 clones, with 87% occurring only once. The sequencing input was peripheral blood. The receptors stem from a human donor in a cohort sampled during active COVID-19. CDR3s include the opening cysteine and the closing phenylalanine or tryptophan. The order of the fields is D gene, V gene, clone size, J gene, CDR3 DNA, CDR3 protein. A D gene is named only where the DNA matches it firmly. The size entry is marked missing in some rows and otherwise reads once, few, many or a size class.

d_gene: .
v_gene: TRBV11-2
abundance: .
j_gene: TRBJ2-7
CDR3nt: TGTGCCAGCAGCCCCCAGGGAAAGGGTTTATCGTACGAGCAGTACTTC
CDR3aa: CASSPQGKGLSYEQYF

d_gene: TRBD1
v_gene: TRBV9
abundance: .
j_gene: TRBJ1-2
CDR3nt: TGTGCCAGCAGCACTCAAACCGACAGGGCTAGCGGCTACACCTTC
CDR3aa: CASSTQTDRASGYTF

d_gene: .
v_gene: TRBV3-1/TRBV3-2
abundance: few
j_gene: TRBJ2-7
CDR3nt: TGTGCCAGCAGCCACAGGGGCCCCCATTTGGAGCAGTACTTC
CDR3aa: CASSHRGPHLEQYF

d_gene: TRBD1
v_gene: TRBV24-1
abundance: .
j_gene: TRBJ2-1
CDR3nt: TGTGCCACCAGTGATTTGCCCGGGACAGGGGTTGGGGATGAGCAGTTCTTC
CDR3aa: CATSDLPGTGVGDEQFF

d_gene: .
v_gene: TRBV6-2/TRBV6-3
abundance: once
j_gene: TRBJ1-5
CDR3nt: TGTGCCAGCAGTTACCAGGGTCAGCCCCAGCATTTT
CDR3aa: CASSYQGQPQHF

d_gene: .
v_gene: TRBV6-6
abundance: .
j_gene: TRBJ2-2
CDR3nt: TGTGCCAGCAGTTACTCTCCAACCGGGGAGCTGTTTTTT
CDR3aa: CASSYSPTGELFF

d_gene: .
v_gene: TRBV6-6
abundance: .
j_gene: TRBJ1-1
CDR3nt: TGTGCCAGCAGTCCCTACCGGTTAGACACTGAAGCTTTCTTT
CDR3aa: CASSPYRLDTEAFF

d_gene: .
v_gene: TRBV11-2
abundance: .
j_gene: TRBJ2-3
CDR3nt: TGTGCCAGTCGGCTAGAGGGTACGCAGTATTTT
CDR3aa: CASRLEGTQYF

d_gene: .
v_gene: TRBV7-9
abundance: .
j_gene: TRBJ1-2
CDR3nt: TGTGCCAGCAGCTCTCTAGGAGAGTATGGCTACACCTTC
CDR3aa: CASSSLGEYGYTF

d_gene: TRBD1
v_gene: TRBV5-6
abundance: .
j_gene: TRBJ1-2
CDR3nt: TGTGCCAGCAGCTTGGGGGTTGTTCTAGGACAGGCCTATGGCTACACCTTC
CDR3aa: CASSLGVVLGQAYGYTF

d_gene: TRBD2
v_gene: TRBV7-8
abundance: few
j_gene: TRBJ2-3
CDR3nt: TGTGCCAGCAGTGTAGAGGCTAGCGGGGATAACACAGATACGCAGTATTTT
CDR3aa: CASSVEASGDNTDTQYF

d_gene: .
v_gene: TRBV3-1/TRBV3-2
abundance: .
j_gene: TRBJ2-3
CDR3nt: TGTGCCAGCAGCCAAGCTATAAGGGGGGGCGGTTTCACAGATACGCAGTATTTT
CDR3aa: CASSQAIRGGGFTDTQYF

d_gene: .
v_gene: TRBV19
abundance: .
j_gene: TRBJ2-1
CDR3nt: TGTGCCAGTAGTACCGGGCAGGGGATGAATGAGCAGTTCTTC
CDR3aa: CASSTGQGMNEQFF

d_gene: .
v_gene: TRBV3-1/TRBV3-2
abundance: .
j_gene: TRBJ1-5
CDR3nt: TGTGCCAGCAGCCAAGATCTAGTTAACAATCAGCCCCAGCATTTT
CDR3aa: CASSQDLVNNQPQHF

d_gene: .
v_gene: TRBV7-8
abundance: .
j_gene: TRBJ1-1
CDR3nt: TGTGCCAGCAGCTTTCATCTAACCCAGGGCGGGAACACTGAAGCTTTCTTT
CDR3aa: CASSFHLTQGGNTEAFF

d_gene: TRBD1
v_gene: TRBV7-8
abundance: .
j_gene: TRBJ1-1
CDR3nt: TGTGCCAGCAGCTTTTTTAACCCGGGACAGGTGAACACTGAAGCTTTCTTT
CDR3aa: CASSFFNPGQVNTEAFF

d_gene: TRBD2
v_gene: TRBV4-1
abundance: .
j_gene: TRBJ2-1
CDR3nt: TGCGCCAGCAGCCAAGAGCGAGCGGGGGGGTTAAGCTCCTACAATGAGCAGTTCTTC
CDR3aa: CASSQERAGGLSSYNEQFF

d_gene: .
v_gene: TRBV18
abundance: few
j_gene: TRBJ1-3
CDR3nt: TGTGCCAGCTCACCACGTGAGGGTCCTGGAAACACCATATATTTT
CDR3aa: CASSPREGPGNTIYF

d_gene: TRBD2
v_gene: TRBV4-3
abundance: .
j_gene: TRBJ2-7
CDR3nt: TGCGCCAGCAGCCAAATACTAGCGGTGGGCTACGAGCAGTACTTC
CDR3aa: CASSQILAVGYEQYF

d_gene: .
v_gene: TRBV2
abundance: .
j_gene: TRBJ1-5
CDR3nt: TGTGCCAGCAGTGATTTGAATACGGGCAATCAGCCCCAGCATTTT
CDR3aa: CASSDLNTGNQPQHF

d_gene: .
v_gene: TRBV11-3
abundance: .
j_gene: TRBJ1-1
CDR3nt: TGTGCCAGCAGCTTACAGGTGAACACTGAAGCTTTCTTT
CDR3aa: CASSLQVNTEAFF

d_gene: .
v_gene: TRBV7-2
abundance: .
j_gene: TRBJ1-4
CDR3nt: TGTGCCAGCAGCTTGGGGAGGGGGGAAAAACTGTTTTTT
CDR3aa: CASSLGRGEKLFF

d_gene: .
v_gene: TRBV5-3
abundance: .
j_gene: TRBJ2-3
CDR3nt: TGTGCCAGAAGCATCGTCGGCGGGCTCACAGATACGCAGTATTTT
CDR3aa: CARSIVGGLTDTQYF

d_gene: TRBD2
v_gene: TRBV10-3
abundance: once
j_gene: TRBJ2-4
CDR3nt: TGTGCCATCAGCGGGGGGGCCGGAAACATTCAGTACTTC
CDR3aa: CAISGGAGNIQYF

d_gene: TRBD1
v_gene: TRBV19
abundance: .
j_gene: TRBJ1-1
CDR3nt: TGTGCCAGTACCCCCACGCTGGGACAGCTTATGAACACTGAAGCTTTCTTT
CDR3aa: CASTPTLGQLMNTEAFF

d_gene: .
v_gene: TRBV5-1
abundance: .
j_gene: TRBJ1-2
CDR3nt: TGCGCCAGCAGCTTGGATTGGAGAGGCTACACCTTC
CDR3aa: CASSLDWRGYTF

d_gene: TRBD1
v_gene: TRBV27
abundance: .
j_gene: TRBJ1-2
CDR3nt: TGTGCCAGCAGTTCATCCCGCCCGACGGCTTTGGGCGACAGGGAAGAGAGCTATGGCTACACCTTC
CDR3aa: CASSSSRPTALGDREESYGYTF

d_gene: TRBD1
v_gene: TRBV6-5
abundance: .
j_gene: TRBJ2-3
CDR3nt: TGTGCCAGCAGTACAGGGGGTATTGAAGATACGCAGTATTTT
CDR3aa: CASSTGGIEDTQYF

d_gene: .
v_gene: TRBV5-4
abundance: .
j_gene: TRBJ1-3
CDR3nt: TGTGCCAGCTCTCAAGCAGCGGAAAACACCATATATTTT
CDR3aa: CASSQAAENTIYF

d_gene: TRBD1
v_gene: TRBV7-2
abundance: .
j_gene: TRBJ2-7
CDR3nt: TGTGCCAGCAGCCCCCAGGGGGCAGCATACGAGCAGTACTTC
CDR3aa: CASSPQGAAYEQYF

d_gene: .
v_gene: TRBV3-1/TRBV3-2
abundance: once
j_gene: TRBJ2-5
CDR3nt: TGTGCCAGCAGCTACCGGGGGGAGACCCAGTACTTC
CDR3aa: CASSYRGETQYF

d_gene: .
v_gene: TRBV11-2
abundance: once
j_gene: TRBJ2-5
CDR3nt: TGTGCCAGCAGCCGGGGAGAGACCCAGTACTTC
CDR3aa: CASSRGETQYF

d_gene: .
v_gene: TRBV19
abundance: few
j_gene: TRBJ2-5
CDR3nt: TGTGCCAGTAGTAAAACCCTCAGGGCGCCGGAGACCCAGTACTTC
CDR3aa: CASSKTLRAPETQYF

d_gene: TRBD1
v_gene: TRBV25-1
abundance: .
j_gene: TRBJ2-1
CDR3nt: TGTGCCAGCAACCGCCTTGGGACAGGCCACAATGAGCAGTTCTTC
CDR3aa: CASNRLGTGHNEQFF

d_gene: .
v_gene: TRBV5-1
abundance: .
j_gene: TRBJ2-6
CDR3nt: TGCGCCAGCAGCTTAAGGGGGAGTGGTGGGGCCAACGTCCTGACTTTC
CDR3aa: CASSLRGSGGANVLTF